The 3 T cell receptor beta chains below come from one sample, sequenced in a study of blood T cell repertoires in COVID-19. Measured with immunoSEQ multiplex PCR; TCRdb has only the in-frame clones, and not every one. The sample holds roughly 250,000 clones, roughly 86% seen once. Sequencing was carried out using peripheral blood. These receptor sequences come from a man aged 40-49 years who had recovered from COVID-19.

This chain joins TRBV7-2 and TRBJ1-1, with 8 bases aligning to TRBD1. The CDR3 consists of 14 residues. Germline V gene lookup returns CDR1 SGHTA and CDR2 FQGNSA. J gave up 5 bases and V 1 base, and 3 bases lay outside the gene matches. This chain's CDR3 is CASSLGQGRTEAFF. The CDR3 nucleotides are TGTGCCAGCAGCTTAGGACAGGGGAGAACTGAAGCTTTCTTT.

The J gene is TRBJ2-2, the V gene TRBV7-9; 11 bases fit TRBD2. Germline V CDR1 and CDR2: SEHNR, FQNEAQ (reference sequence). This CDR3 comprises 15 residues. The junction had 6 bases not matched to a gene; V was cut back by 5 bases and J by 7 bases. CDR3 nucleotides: TGTGCCAGCAGCCCTCTAGCGGGGGGACACGGGGAGCTGTTTTTT. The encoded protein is CASSPLAGGHGELFF.

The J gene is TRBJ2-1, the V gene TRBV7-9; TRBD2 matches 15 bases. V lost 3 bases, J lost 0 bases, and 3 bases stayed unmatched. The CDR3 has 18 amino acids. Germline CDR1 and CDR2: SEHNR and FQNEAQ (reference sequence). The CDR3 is CASSLGTSGGSSYNEQFF. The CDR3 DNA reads TGTGCCAGCAGCTTGGGGACTAGCGGGGGGAGCTCCTACAATGAGCAGTTCTTC.